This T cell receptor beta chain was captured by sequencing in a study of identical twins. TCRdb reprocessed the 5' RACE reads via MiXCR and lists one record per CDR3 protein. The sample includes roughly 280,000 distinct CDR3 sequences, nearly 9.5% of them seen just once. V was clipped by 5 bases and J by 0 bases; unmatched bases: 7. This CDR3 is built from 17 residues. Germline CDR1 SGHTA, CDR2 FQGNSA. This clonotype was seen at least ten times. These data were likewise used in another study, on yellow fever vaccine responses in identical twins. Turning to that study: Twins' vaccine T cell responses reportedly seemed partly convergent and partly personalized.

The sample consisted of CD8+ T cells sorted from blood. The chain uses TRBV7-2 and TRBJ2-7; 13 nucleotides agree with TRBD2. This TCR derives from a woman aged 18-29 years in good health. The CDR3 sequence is CASSPGLAGVGSYEQYF. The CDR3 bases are TGTGCCAGCAGCCCAGGACTAGCGGGAGTGGGCTCCTACGAGCAGTACTTC.